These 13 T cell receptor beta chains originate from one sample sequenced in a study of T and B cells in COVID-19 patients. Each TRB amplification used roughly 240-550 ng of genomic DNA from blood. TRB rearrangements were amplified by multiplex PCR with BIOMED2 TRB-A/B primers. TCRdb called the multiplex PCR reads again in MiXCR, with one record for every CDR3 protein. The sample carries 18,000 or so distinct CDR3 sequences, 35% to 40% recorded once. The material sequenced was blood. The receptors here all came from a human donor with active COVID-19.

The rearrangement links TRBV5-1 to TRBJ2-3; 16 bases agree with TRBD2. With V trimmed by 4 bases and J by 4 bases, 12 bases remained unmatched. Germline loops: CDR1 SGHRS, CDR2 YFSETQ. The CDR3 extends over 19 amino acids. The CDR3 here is CASSKGTSGGAWGSDTQYF. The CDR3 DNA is TGCGCCAGCAGCAAAGGGACTAGCGGGGGGGCCTGGGGTTCAGATACGCAGTATTTT.

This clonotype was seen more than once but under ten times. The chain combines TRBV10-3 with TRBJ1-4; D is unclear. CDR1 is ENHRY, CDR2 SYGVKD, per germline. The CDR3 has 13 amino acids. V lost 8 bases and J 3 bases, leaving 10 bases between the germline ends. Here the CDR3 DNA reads TGTGCCATCTCCGGTGGGTCTAATGAAAAACTGTTTTTT. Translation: CAISGGSNEKLFF.

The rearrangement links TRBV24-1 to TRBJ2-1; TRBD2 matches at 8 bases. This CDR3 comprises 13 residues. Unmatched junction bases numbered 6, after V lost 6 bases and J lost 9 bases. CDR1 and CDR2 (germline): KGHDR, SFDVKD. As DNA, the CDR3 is TGTGCCACCAGTCCTAGCGGGCCTCGTGAGCAGTTCTTC. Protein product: CATSPSGPREQFF.

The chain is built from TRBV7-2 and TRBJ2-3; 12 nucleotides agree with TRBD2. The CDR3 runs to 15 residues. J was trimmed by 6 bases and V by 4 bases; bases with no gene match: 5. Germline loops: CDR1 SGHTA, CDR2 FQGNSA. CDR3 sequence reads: CASSSSGTSGDTQYF. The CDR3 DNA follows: TGTGCCAGCAGCTCCTCCGGGACTAGCGGGGATACGCAGTATTTT.

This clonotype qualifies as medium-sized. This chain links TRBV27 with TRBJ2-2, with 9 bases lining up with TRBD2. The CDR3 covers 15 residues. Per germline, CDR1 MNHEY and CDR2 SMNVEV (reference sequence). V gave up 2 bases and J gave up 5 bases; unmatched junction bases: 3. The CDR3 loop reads CASSLQLAGTGELFF. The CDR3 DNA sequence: TGTGCCAGCAGTTTACAGCTAGCGGGGACCGGGGAGCTGTTTTTT.

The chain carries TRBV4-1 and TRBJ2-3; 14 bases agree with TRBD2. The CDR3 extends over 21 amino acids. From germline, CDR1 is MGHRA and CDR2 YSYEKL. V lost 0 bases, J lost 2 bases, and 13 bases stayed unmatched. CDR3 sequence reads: CASSQDPGLAGGPRNTDTQYF. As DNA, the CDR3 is TGCGCCAGCAGCCAAGATCCCGGACTAGCGGGGGGCCCCCGCAACACAGATACGCAGTATTTT.

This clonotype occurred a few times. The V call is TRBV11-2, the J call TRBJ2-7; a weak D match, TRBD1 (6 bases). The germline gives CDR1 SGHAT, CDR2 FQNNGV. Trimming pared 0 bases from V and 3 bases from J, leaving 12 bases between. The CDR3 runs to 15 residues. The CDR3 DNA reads TGTGCCAGCAGCTTAGAGGGGGCAGTAGGCTACGAGCAGTACTTC. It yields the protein CASSLEGAVGYEQYF.

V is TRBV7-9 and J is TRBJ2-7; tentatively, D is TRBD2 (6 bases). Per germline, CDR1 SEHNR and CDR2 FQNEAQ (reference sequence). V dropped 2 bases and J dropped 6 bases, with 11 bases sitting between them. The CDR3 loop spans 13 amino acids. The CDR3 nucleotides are TGTGCCAGCAGCTTACGCGCGGAGGGCGAGCAGTACGTC. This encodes CASSLRAEGEQYV.

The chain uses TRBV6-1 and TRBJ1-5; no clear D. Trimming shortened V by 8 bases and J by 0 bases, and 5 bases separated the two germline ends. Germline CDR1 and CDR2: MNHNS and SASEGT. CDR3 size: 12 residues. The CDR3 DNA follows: TGTGCCAGCCGGCATAGCAATCAGCCCCAGCATTTT. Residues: CASRHSNQPQHF.

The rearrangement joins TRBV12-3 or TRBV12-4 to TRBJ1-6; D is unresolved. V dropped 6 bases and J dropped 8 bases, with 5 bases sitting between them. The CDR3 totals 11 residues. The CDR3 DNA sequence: TGTGCCAGCAGGTACGATTCACCCCTCCACTTT. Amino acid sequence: CASRYDSPLHF.

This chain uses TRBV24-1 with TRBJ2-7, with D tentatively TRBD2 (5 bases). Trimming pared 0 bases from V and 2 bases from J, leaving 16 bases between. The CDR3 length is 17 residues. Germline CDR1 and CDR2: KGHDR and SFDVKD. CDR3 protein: CATSDLWRIFLAYEQYF. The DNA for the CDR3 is TGTGCCACCAGTGATTTGTGGAGGATATTCTTAGCCTACGAGCAGTACTTC.

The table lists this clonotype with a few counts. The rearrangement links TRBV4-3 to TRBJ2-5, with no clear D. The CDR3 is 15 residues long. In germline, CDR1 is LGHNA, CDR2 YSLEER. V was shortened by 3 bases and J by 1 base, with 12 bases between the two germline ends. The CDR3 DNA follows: TGCGCCAGCAGCCATTCCGTCTGGGTCCAAGAGACCCAGTACTTC. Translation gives CASSHSVWVQETQYF.

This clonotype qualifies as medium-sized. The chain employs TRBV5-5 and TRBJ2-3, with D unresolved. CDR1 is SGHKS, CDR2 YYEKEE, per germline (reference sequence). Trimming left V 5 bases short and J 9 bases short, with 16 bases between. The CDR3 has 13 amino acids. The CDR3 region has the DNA TGTGCCAGCAGTCCAGGTGGCGCGGCCACGCAGTATTTT. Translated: CASSPGGAATQYF.